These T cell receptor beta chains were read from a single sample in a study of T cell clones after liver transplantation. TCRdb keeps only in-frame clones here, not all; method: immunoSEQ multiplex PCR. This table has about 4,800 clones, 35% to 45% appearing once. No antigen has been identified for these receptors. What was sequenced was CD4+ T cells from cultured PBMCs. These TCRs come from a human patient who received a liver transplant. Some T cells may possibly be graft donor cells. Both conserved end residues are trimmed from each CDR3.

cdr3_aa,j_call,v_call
ASSQSVLWGENTIY,TRBJ1-3,TRBV4-3
ASSSQDGLANHEQF,TRBJ2-1,TRBV7-2
ASRPGWGTGQRETQY,TRBJ2-5,TRBV7-9
ASSTHNSYEQY,TRBJ2-7,TRBV19
ASSIRGQPQH,TRBJ1-5,TRBV19
ASSQDPHRLTEAF,TRBJ1-1,TRBV4-1
ASCGGYMNTEAF,TRBJ1-1,TRBV19
ASSSGQVPSGELF,TRBJ2-2,TRBV18
ASSLQETQY,TRBJ2-5,TRBV18
ASWREDYGYT,TRBJ1-2,TRBV6-5
ASSLMGPASGSWDTQY,TRBJ2-3,TRBV7-3
SVAGRQGTETQY,TRBJ2-5,TRBV29-1
AARLSGSEETQY,TRBJ2-5,TRBV6-6
ASSFHGTGSRIEAF,TRBJ1-1,TRBV27
ASSDKRGHYGYT,TRBJ1-2,TRBV11-2
ASLYQETQY,TRBJ2-5,TRBV2
SVEPLTVYGYT,TRBJ1-2,TRBV29-1
ASSFWSNTEAF,TRBJ1-1,TRBV7-9
ASSQLDVYGYT,TRBJ1-2,TRBV4-2
ASSWDSSYEQY,TRBJ2-7,TRBV6-5
ASSQDGRATGELF,TRBJ2-2,TRBV4-1
ASSEARTDMNTEAF,TRBJ1-1,TRBV6-1
ASSSGQSYEQY,TRBJ2-7,TRBV5-3
ASSESQGVAF,TRBJ1-1,TRBV10-1
ASSQSRAPRGPGYGYT,TRBJ1-2,TRBV28
ASSPSVRATNEKLF,TRBJ1-4,TRBV18